This T cell receptor (beta chain) was sequenced in a study of beta chain features in type 1 diabetes. Regarding the study as a whole: TCRB CDR3 length was moderately but significantly reduced in all four CD4+ subsets of Type 1 diabetes patients.

About this clone itself: Its antigen remains unidentified.

Averaging around 110 mL, one heparinised blood draw was given by each donor. The investigators reverse transcribed all of the isolated RNA, so they sequenced expressed TCRB transcripts. Produced via immunoSEQ multiplex PCR; TCRdb's table is partial and in-frame only. The sample includes tens of thousands of clones, nearly 50% of them seen just once. Germline V gives CDR1 SGHDT, CDR2 YYEEEE. The CDR3 consists of 17 residues. V gave up 4 bases and J gave up 0 bases, with 14 bases separating them. The specimen was central memory CD4+ T cells from blood. The source is a man aged 30-40 years with type 1 diabetes. The chain combines TRBV5-6 with TRBJ1-6; no clear D gene. CDR3 coding DNA: TGTGCCAGCAGCGCGACGGAAAGGAGCTCCTATAATTCACCCCTCCACTTT. It encodes CASSATERSSYNSPLHF.